Listed below are T cell receptor beta chains from one sample, sequenced in a study of T cell changes during pregnancy in multiple sclerosis. The table came from immunoSEQ multiplex PCR; TCRdb's copy has only in-frame clones and leaves some out. The table records some 40,000 clones, around 92% of them present only once. Sequencing was performed on CD8+ T cells from peripheral blood mononuclear cells, taken before pregnancy. The source of these receptors is a female donor with multiple sclerosis, enrolled in a pregnancy study. CDR3s include the opening cysteine and the closing phenylalanine or tryptophan. The D gene is left open where the match is weak. Part of the rows lack a size; the others show once, few, many or a class for expanded clones.

>TRBD2|14|TRBV6-5|NA|TRBJ2-1
CASSQRESYNEQFF
TGTGCCAGCAGTCAGCGGGAGTCCTACAATGAGCAGTTCTTC
>NA|13|TRBV6-6|NA|TRBJ2-1
CASSLSSYNEQFF
TGTGCCAGCAGCCTAAGCTCCTACAATGAGCAGTTCTTC
>NA|12|TRBV13|NA|TRBJ2-1
CASSSGGNEQFF
TGTGCCAGCAGCTCTGGGGGGAATGAGCAGTTCTTC
>NA|15|TRBV6-5|NA|TRBJ1-5
CASSSRVEGNQPQHF
TGTGCCAGCAGTTCCAGGGTAGAAGGCAATCAGCCCCAGCATTTT
>NA|16|TRBV9|NA|TRBJ1-3
CASSGETGGLGNTIYF
TGTGCCAGCAGCGGGGAGACAGGAGGCCTAGGAAACACCATATATTTT
>NA|14|TRBV5-1|few|TRBJ2-3
CASSPGMGPDTQYF
TGCGCCAGCAGTCCAGGTATGGGCCCAGATACGCAGTATTTT
>NA|15|TRBV4-1|NA|TRBJ2-2
CASSQEGLNTGELFF
TGCGCCAGCAGCCAAGAGGGACTCAACACCGGGGAGCTGTTTTTT
>TRBD2|14|TRBV6-1|few|TRBJ2-1
CASSDREVYNEQFF
TGTGCCAGCAGTGATCGGGAGGTTTACAATGAGCAGTTCTTC
>TRBD2|16|TRBV7-2|NA|TRBJ2-7
CASSSPDRGGPYEQYF
TGTGCCAGCAGCTCCCCCGACCGGGGGGGGCCCTACGAGCAGTACTTC
>NA|15|TRBV9|NA|TRBJ2-7
CASSPWPQDSYEQYF
TGTGCCAGCAGCCCCTGGCCACAAGATTCCTACGAGCAGTACTTC
>NA|14|TRBV21-1|NA|TRBJ1-2
CASNTTRAAGGYTF
TGTGCCAGCAACACGACGAGGGCAGCGGGTGGCTACACCTTC
>TRBD1|16|TRBV9|NA|TRBJ2-7
CASSPRTGTGIDEQYF
TGTGCCAGCAGCCCCAGAACCGGGACAGGTATCGACGAGCAGTACTTC
>NA|15|TRBV28|NA|TRBJ1-1
CASSNGRVAGTEAFF
TGTGCCAGCAGTAACGGACGGGTGGCGGGCACTGAAGCTTTCTTT
>TRBD1|11|TRBV7-9|few|TRBJ1-1
CASSWTGEAFF
TGTGCCAGCAGTTGGACAGGTGAAGCTTTCTTT
>NA|15|TRBV7-8|NA|TRBJ1-4
CASSLPRGLDEKLFF
TGTGCCAGCAGTCTACCCCGGGGTTTGGACGAAAAACTGTTTTTT
>NA|15|TRBV19|NA|TRBJ2-1
CASSSTGGPGYEQFF
TGTGCCAGTAGCTCAACCGGGGGGCCGGGGTATGAGCAGTTCTTC
>NA|16|TRBV2|NA|TRBJ2-5
CASSQQSGLNQETQYF
TGTGCCAGCAGCCAACAATCGGGACTTAACCAAGAGACCCAGTACTTC
>TRBD1|12|TRBV7-9|NA|TRBJ2-7
CASSTQGDEQYF
TGTGCCAGCAGCACTCAGGGGGATGAGCAGTACTTC
>NA|15|TRBV6-1|NA|TRBJ2-6
CASSEALSGANVLTF
TGTGCCAGCAGTGAGGCTCTCTCTGGGGCCAACGTCCTGACTTTC
>NA|16|TRBV6-1|NA|TRBJ2-4
CASSAYREPGRSIQYF
TGTGCCAGCAGTGCATACCGGGAACCAGGAAGGAGCATTCAGTACTTC
>TRBD1|14|TRBV30|NA|TRBJ2-7
CAWSFRDRTYEQYF
TGTGCCTGGAGTTTCCGGGACAGGACCTACGAGCAGTACTTC
>NA|15|TRBV19|once|TRBJ2-1
CASSIDPTDYNEQFF
TGTGCCAGTAGTATAGACCCGACAGATTACAATGAGCAGTTCTTC
>NA|14|TRBV9|NA|TRBJ2-3
CASSASGSTDTQYF
TGTGCCAGCAGCGCAAGCGGGAGCACAGATACGCAGTATTTT
>TRBD2|17|TRBV7-8|NA|TRBJ2-3
CASRQRLGRESTDTQYF
TGTGCCAGCAGACAACGCCTGGGGCGGGAGAGCACAGATACGCAGTATTTT
>NA|16|TRBV10-3|NA|TRBJ1-4
CAISAGQRTTNEKLFF
TGTGCCATCAGCGCGGGCCAGAGGACGACTAATGAAAAACTGTTTTTT
>TRBD2|16|TRBV27|NA|TRBJ2-1
CASSLPLSGRAREQFF
TGTGCCAGCAGTTTACCCCTTAGCGGGAGGGCCCGTGAGCAGTTCTTC
>NA|16|TRBV7-8|NA|TRBJ2-1
CASSLGGPGRINEQFF
TGTGCCAGCAGCTTAGGGGGCCCTGGACGGATCAATGAGCAGTTCTTC
>TRBD1|16|TRBV9|NA|TRBJ2-7
CASSAEGGQGPYEQYF
TGTGCCAGCAGCGCCGAGGGAGGACAGGGGCCCTACGAGCAGTACTTC
>NA|13|TRBV7-9|NA|TRBJ2-7
CASSMDSRNEQYF
TGTGCCAGCAGCATGGACAGTAGGAACGAGCAGTACTTC
>TRBD1|16|TRBV7-8|once|TRBJ1-1
CASSLGIGTGDTEAFF
TGTGCCAGCAGCTTGGGTATCGGGACAGGGGACACTGAAGCTTTCTTT
>NA|16|TRBV1|NA|TRBJ2-7
CTSSHPTSGRSYEQYF
TGCACCAGCAGCCACCCCACTAGCGGGCGCTCCTACGAGCAGTACTTC
>NA|15|TRBV9|NA|TRBJ1-1
CASGRPDGLYTEAFF
TGTGCCAGCGGGAGGCCTGATGGGTTGTACACTGAAGCTTTCTTT
>TRBD1|15|TRBV27|NA|TRBJ1-1
CASSSRQGKNTEAFF
TGTGCCAGCAGTTCACGACAGGGGAAGAACACTGAAGCTTTCTTT
>NA|16|TRBV6-6|NA|TRBJ2-2
CASSYSRTGGTGELFF
TGTGCCAGCAGTTACTCGAGGACCGGGGGCACCGGGGAGCTGTTTTTT
>NA|13|TRBV9|NA|TRBJ2-1
CASGPGGRDEQFF
TGTGCCAGCGGACCGGGGGGCCGGGATGAGCAGTTCTTC
>NA|14|TRBV19|NA|TRBJ2-2
CASSPFEYTGELFF
TGTGCCAGTAGTCCTTTCGAGTATACCGGGGAGCTGTTTTTT
>NA|13|TRBV5-1|NA|TRBJ2-5
CASSLFGEETQYF
TGCGCCAGCAGCTTGTTTGGAGAAGAGACCCAGTACTTC
>NA|14|TRBV5-6|NA|TRBJ2-7
CASSNPSASQRQYF
TGTGCCAGCAGCAACCCGTCCGCGAGTCAACGGCAGTACTTC
>NA|15|TRBV10-3|NA|TRBJ1-1
CAISEVGPSGTEAFF
TGTGCCATCAGTGAGGTGGGGCCCTCGGGCACTGAAGCTTTCTTT
>TRBD1|14|TRBV6-5|NA|TRBJ2-7
CASSEGQGGNEQYF
TGTGCCAGCAGTGAGGGACAGGGAGGGAACGAGCAGTACTTC
>TRBD1|15|TRBV14|once|TRBJ1-2
CASSPGTGGYYGYTF
TGTGCCAGCAGCCCCGGGACAGGGGGCTACTATGGCTACACCTTC
>TRBD2|16|TRBV5-6|NA|TRBJ2-7
CASSPGLAGGSSEQYF
TGTGCCAGCAGCCCGGGACTAGCGGGAGGTTCCTCCGAGCAGTACTTC
>NA|15|TRBV7-9|once|TRBJ2-3
CASSSRTVLADTQYF
TGTGCCAGCAGCTCCCGGACAGTTTTGGCGGATACGCAGTATTTT
>NA|16|TRBV19|NA|TRBJ2-3
CASSIRNGGPTDTQYF
TGTGCCAGTAGTATACGGAACGGCGGCCCCACAGATACGCAGTATTTT
>NA|14|TRBV27|NA|TRBJ2-7
CASSPLAISYEQYF
TGTGCCAGCAGTCCGCTAGCGATCTCCTACGAGCAGTACTTC
>TRBD1|12|TRBV5-6|NA|TRBJ2-7
CASSLGRGEQYF
TGTGCCAGCAGCTTGGGCAGGGGGGAGCAGTACTTC
>NA|19|TRBV7-9|NA|TRBJ1-3
CASSPSQGATRRSGNTIYF
TGTGCCAGCAGCCCTTCACAAGGGGCAACCCGGCGCTCTGGAAACACCATATATTTT
>TRBD1|16|TRBV4-1|NA|TRBJ2-5
CASSPRRTGGQETQYF
TGCGCCAGCAGCCCTCGAAGGACAGGAGGACAAGAGACCCAGTACTTC
>NA|17|TRBV7-8|NA|TRBJ1-5
CASSSQPGQRSNQPQHF
TGTGCCAGCAGCTCCCAGCCGGGACAAAGGAGCAATCAGCCCCAGCATTTT
>NA|14|TRBV4-1|NA|TRBJ1-1
CASSQASLPSSAFF
TGCGCCAGCAGCCAAGCATCACTACCGAGTAGCGCTTTCTTT